This T cell receptor (beta chain) was found in a study of beta chain features in type 1 diabetes. Germline V gene sequence: CDR1 SGHRS, CDR2 YFSETQ. Unmatched junction bases numbered 4, after V lost 1 base and J lost 3 bases. This CDR3 contains 14 residues. Study-wide results and limits: High-TCR-expressing cells could be over-represented by cDNA sequencing. People with Type 1 diabetes carried modestly yet significantly shorter TCRB CDR3s in all four CD4+ subsets.

Sequenced material consisted of expressed TCRB transcripts (all of the isolated RNA was reverse transcribed). Sequenced by immunoSEQ multiplex PCR; TCRdb stores in-frame clones only, minus some. Of approximately 130,000 clones listed, 15% to 20% are singletons. A single count supports this clone. What it binds is unknown. Sequenced input: central memory CD4+ T cells from blood. The chain uses TRBV5-1 and TRBJ2-7; 7 bases map to TRBD2. This receptor was taken from a man younger than 35 with type 1 diabetes. This chain's CDR3 is CASSLSLADYEQYF. CDR3 nucleotide sequence: TGCGCCAGCAGCTTGTCCCTAGCGGACTACGAGCAGTACTTC.